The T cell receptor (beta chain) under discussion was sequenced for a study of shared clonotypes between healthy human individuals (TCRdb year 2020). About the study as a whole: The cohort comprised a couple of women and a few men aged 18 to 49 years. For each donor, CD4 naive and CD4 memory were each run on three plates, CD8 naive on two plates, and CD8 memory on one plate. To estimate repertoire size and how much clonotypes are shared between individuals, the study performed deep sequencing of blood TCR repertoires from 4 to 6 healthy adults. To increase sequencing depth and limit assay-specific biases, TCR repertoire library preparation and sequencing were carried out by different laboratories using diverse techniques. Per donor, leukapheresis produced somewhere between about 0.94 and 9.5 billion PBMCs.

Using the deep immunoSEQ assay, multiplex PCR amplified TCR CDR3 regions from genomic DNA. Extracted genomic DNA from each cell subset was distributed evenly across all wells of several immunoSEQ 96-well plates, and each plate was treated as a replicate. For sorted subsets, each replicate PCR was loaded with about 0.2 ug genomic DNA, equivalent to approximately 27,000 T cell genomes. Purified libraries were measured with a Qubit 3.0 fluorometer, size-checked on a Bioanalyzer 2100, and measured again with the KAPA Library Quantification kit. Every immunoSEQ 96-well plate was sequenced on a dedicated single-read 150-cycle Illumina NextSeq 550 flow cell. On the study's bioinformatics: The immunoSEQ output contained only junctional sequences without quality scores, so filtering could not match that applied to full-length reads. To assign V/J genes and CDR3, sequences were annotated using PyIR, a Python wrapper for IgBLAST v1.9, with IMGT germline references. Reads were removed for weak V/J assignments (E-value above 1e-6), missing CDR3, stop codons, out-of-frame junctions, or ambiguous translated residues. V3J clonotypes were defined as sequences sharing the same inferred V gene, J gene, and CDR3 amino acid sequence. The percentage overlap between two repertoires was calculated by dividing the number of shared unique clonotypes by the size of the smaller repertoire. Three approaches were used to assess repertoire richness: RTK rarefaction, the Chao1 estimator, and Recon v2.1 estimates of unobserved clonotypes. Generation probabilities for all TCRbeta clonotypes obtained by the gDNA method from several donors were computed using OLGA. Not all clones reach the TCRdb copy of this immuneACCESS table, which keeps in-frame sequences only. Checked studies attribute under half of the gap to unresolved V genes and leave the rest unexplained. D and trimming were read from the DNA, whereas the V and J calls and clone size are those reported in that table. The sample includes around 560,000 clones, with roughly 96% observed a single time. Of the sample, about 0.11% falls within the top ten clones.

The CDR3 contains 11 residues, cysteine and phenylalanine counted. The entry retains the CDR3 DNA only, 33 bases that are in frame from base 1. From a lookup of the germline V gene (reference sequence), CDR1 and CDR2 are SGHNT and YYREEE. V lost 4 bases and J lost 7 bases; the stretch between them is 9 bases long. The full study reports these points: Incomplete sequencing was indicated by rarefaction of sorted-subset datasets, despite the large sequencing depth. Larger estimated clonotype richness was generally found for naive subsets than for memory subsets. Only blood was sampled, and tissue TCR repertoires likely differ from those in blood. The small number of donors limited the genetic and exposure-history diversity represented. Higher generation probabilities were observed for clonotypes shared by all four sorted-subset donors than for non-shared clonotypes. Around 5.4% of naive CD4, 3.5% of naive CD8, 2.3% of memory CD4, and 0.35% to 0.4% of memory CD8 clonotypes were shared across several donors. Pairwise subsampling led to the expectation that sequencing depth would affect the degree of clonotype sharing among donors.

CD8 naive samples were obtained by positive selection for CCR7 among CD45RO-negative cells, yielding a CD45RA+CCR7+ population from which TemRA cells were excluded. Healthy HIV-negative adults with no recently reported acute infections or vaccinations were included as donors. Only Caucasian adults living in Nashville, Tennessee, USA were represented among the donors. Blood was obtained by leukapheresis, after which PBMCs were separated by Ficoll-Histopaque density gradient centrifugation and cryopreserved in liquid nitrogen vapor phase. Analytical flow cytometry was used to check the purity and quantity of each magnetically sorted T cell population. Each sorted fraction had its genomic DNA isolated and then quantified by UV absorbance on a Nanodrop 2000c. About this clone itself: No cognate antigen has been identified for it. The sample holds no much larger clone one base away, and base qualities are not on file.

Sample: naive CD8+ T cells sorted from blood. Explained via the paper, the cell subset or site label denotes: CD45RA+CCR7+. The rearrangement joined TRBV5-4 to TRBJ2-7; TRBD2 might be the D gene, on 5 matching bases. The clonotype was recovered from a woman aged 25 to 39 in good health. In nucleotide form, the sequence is TGTGCCAGCAGCCGGCCGGGGGAGCAGTACTTC. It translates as CASSRPGEQYF.